This T cell receptor beta chain was sequenced in a study of shared clonotypes between healthy human individuals. From germline, CDR1 is SGHNT and CDR2 YYREEE (reference sequence). The CDR3 has 18 residues. With 4 bases clipped from V and 2 bases from J, the junction kept 11 bases outside the gene matches. The assay was immunoSEQ multiplex PCR, and TCRdb's table has in-frame clones only and misses some. The repertoire holds over 2 million clones, 85% to 95% seen once, with 0.13% in the top ten. The receptor's source is a man aged 18 to 30 in good health. Material for sequencing was naive CD4+ T cells sorted from blood. Subset of the sample: CD45RA+ positively selected. The rearrangement joins TRBV5-4 to TRBJ2-6; 8 bases are shared with TRBD2. The CDR3 reads CASSPRGGPLAGANVLTF. The CDR3 DNA reads TGTGCCAGCAGCCCTCGGGGGGGCCCCCTGGCTGGGGCCAACGTCCTGACTTTC. Drawing the rest from reference TRBV5-4 and TRBJ2-6, the complete variable domain is ETGVTQSPTHLIKTRGQQVTLRCSSQSGHNTVSWYQQALGQGPQFIFQYYREEENGRGNFPPRFSGLQFPNYSSELNVNALELDDSALYLCASSPRGGPLAGANVLTFGAGSRLTVL.